A single sample is the source of the 14 T cell receptor beta chains below, sequenced in a study of blood T cell repertoires in COVID-19. Measured with immunoSEQ multiplex PCR; TCRdb has only the in-frame clones, and not every one. The profile covers 170,000 or so clones, with just over 85% appearing a single time and over 7% taken by the ten largest. Source material: peripheral blood. The receptors were sampled from a man in his fifties or sixties with active or convalescent COVID-19.

The chain has TRBV20-1 and TRBJ1-2; weak D call: TRBD1 (6 bases). The V end was cut by 4 bases, the J end by 7 bases, with 10 bases between. The CDR3 totals 11 residues. Germline V gives CDR1 DFQATT, CDR2 SNEGSKA (reference sequence). CDR3 protein: CSAKGQAGYTF. CDR3 nucleotide sequence: TGCAGTGCTAAGGGACAAGCTGGCTACACCTTC.

The chain uses TRBV19 and TRBJ2-5; D not resolved. Germline V gene data show CDR1 as LNHDA and CDR2 as SQIVND (reference sequence). CDR3 length: 14 amino acids. V gave up 1 base and J gave up 1 base, with 7 bases separating them. The CDR3 bases are TGTGCCAGTAGTATAGTCCCGAGCCAAGAGACCCAGTACTTC. Amino acid sequence: CASSIVPSQETQYF.

The chain recombines TRBV5-4 with TRBJ2-5; D unclear. The germline V and J ends were trimmed by 4 bases and 1 base, with 11 bases remaining between them. This CDR3 is 14 amino acids long. Per germline, CDR1 SGHNT and CDR2 YYREEE (reference sequence). CDR3 loop: CASSPPSGQETQYF. For the CDR3, the DNA is TGTGCCAGCAGCCCTCCGTCGGGCCAAGAGACCCAGTACTTC.

V gene TRBV30 combines with J gene TRBJ2-7; possible D gene TRBD1, 6 bases. The CDR3 is 14 residues long. The germline CDR1 and CDR2 sequences are GTSNPN and SVGIG (reference sequence). Trimming pared 2 bases from V and 2 bases from J, leaving 13 bases between. CDR3 region: CAWSNGGGPYEQYF. CDR3 DNA sequence: TGTGCCTGGAGTAATGGGGGCGGACCCTACGAGCAGTACTTC.

This sequence joins TRBV6-5 and TRBJ1-2; D is ambiguous. Trimming stripped 4 bases from V and 8 bases from J, with 17 bases between. In germline, CDR1 is MNHEY, CDR2 SVGAGI. The CDR3 is 14 amino acids. The CDR3 spells CASSSIDLMEGYTF. CDR3 nucleotides: TGTGCCAGCAGTTCCATTGACCTAATGGAGGGCTACACCTTC.

The chain employs TRBV20-1 and TRBJ1-1; TRBD1 might be the D (5 bases). This CDR3 contains 11 residues. Germline CDR1 DFQATT, CDR2 SNEGSKA (reference sequence). V was shortened by 5 bases and J by 6 bases, with 10 bases between the two germline ends. This CDR3 reads CSARGRAEAFF. Written as DNA, the CDR3 is TGCAGTGCTCGGGGGAGGGCTGAAGCTTTCTTT.

J is TRBJ1-2 and V is TRBV5-4; weak D call: TRBD1 (6 bases). CDR1 and CDR2 from the germline V gene are SGHNT and YYREEE (reference sequence). V gave up 4 bases and J gave up 4 bases, with 17 bases separating them. The CDR3 has 15 amino acids. CDR3 region: CASSHKGGASYGYTF. CDR3 coding DNA: TGTGCCAGCAGCCACAAGGGGGGGGCAAGCTATGGCTACACCTTC.

The J gene is TRBJ1-5, the V gene TRBV19; 12 bases map to TRBD1. V shed 3 bases and J 3 bases; nucleotides not matched to a gene: 9. Looked up from germline, CDR1 is LNHDA and CDR2 is SQIVND (reference sequence). CDR3 length equals 18 residues. The CDR3: CASSIGTGGLANNQPQHF. The CDR3 coding sequence is TGTGCCAGTAGTATCGGGACAGGGGGCCTGGCGAACAATCAGCCCCAGCATTTT.

This clone was found once. The chain has TRBV9 and TRBJ2-5; 11 bases match TRBD2. V was pared by 4 bases and J by 5 bases, with 10 bases of the junction left unmatched. The V gene's germline CDR1 is SGDLS and CDR2 YYNGEE. CDR3 size: 16 residues. CDR3: CASSPRTSGPGETQYF. CDR3 sequence (DNA): TGTGCCAGCAGCCCTCGGACTAGCGGGCCGGGGGAGACCCAGTACTTC.

The V and J genes are TRBV3-1 (or the pseudogene TRBV3-2) and TRBJ1-6; D is possibly TRBD1 (5 bases). CDR3 length equals 15 residues. Trimming took off 0 bases at V and 9 bases at J, with 12 bases between the two ends. CDR1 and CDR2 (germline): LGHDT, YNNKEL (reference sequence). CDR3 residues: CASSQEWGGRSPLHF. Written as DNA, the CDR3 is TGTGCCAGCAGCCAAGAGTGGGGGGGTCGTTCACCCCTCCACTTT.

This chain joins TRBV5-6 and TRBJ2-1; TRBD2 agrees at 11 bases. CDR1 and CDR2 from the germline V gene are SGHDT and YYEEEE. This CDR3 is 16 amino acids long. With V trimmed by 4 bases and J by 8 bases, 11 bases remained unmatched. CDR3 loop: CASSEGTSGFEDEQFF. Here the CDR3 DNA reads TGTGCCAGCAGCGAGGGGACTAGCGGTTTTGAGGATGAGCAGTTCTTC. Full variable domain (outside the CDR3, taken from reference TRBV5-6 and TRBJ2-1): DAGVTQSPTHLIKTRGQQVTLRCSPKSGHDTVSWYQQALGQGPQFIFQYYEEEERQRGNFPDRFSGHQFPNYSSELNVNALLLGDSALYLCASSEGTSGFEDEQFFGPGTRLTVL.

The J gene is TRBJ1-1, the V gene TRBV6-5, with D perhaps matching TRBD1 (6 bases). Germline values: CDR1 MNHEY, CDR2 SVGAGI. Trimming shortened V by 6 bases and J by 1 base, and 9 bases separated the two germline ends. The CDR3 runs 13 residues. This CDR3 is CASSKGQNTEAFF. CDR3 nucleotide sequence: TGTGCCAGCAGCAAGGGACAGAACACTGAAGCTTTCTTT.

This rearrangement joins TRBV7-2 to TRBJ2-3; TRBD1 is a possible D gene (5 bases). Trimming removed 6 bases from V and 3 bases from J, with 19 bases in between. CDR3 length: 16 amino acids. Germline V CDR1 and CDR2: SGHTA, FQGNSA. The CDR3 region has the DNA TGTGCCAGCAGTAAGATAGGGCAGGGTAGGACAGATACGCAGTATTTT. Its translation: CASSKIGQGRTDTQYF.

The J gene is TRBJ2-1, the V gene TRBV3-1 (or the pseudogene TRBV3-2), with 10 bases identical to TRBD2. The CDR3 has 14 amino acids. Germline V gives CDR1 LGHDT, CDR2 YNNKEL (reference sequence). With 11 bases clipped from V and 5 bases from J, the junction kept 9 bases outside the gene matches. In DNA, the CDR3 is TGTGCCGTGTCTCTAGCGGGAGCTGACAATGAGCAGTTCTTC. Its protein product is CAVSLAGADNEQFF.